The T cell receptor beta chain described here comes from a study of CD8 T cells in Susac syndrome. Reverse transcription of roughly 0.45 to 1 ug RNA used random hexamers. The immunoSEQ assay covered 54 Vbeta and 13 Jbeta segments for CDR3. TCRdb re-derived calls from the immunoSEQ multiplex PCR reads in MiXCR, one entry per CDR3 protein. The sample holds 150,000 or so distinct CDR3 sequences, roughly nine tenths seen once. High-throughput TCR beta sequencing covered peripheral CD8+ and CD4+ T cells. TEMRA cells were FACS-enriched, unlike CD8+ and CD4+ T cells, which were negatively isolated. The V gene's germline CDR1 is MGHDK and CDR2 SYGVNS. There are 14 residues in the CDR3. J was trimmed by 8 bases and V by 2 bases; bases with no gene match: 8.

The TCR sequence derives from a human donor in good health. The rearrangement uses TRBV25-1 and TRBJ2-5, with TRBD1 matching over 7 bases. The sequencing input was CD4+ T cells from PBMCs. CDR3 protein: CASSELRQGSTQYF. The CDR3 nucleotides are TGTGCCAGCAGTGAACTGAGACAGGGTTCTACCCAGTACTTC.